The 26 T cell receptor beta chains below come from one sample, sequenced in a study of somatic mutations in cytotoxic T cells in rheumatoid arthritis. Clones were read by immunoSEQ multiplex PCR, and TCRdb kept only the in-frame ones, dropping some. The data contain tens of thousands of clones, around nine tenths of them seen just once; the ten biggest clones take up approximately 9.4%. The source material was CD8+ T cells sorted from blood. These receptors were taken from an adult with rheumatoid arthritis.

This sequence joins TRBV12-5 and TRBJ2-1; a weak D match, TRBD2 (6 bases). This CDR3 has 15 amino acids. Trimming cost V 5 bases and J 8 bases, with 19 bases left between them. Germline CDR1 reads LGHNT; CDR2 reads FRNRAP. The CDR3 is CASGPAGLGIHEQFF. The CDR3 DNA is TGTGCTAGTGGTCCCGCGGGACTCGGGATCCATGAGCAGTTCTTC. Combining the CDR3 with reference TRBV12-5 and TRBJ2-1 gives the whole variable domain DARVTQTPRHKVTEMGQEVTMRCQPILGHNTVFWYRQTMMQGLELLAYFRNRAPLDDSGMPKDRFSAEMPDATLATLKIQPSEPRDSAVYFCASGPAGLGIHEQFFGPGTRLTVL.

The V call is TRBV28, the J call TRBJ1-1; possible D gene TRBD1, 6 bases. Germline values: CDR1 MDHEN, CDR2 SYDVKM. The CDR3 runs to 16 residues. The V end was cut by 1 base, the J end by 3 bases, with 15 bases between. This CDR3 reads CASSLLGGGSDTEAFF. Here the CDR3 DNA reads TGTGCCAGCAGTTTATTAGGGGGGGGAAGCGACACTGAAGCTTTCTTT.

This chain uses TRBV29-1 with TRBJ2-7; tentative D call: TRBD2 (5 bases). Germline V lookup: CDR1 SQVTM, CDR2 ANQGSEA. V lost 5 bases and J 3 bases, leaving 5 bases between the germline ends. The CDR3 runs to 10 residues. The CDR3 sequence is CSVRDYEQYF. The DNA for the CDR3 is TGCAGCGTTCGGGACTACGAGCAGTACTTC.

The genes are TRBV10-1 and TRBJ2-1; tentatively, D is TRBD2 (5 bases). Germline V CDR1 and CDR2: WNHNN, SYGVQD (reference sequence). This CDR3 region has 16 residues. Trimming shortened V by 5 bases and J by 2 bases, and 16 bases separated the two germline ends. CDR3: CASSPEGITAYNEQFF. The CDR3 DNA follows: TGCGCCAGCAGTCCCGAGGGCATAACTGCCTACAATGAGCAGTTCTTC.

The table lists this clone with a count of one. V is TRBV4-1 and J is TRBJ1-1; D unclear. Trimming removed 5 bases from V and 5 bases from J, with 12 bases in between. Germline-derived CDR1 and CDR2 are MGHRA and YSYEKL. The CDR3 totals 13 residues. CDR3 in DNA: TGCGCCAGCAGCGAGAGGGAGATTACTGAAGCTTTCTTT. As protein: CASSEREITEAFF.

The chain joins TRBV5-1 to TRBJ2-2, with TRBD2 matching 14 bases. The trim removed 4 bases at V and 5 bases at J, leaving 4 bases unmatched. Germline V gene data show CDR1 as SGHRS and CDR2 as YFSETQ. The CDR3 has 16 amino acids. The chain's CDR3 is CASSPGLAGATGELFF. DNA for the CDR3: TGCGCCAGCAGCCCGGGACTAGCGGGAGCGACCGGGGAGCTGTTTTTT. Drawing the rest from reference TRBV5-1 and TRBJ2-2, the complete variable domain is KAGVTQTPRYLIKTRGQQVTLSCSPISGHRSVSWYQQTPGQGLQFLFEYFSETQRNKGNFPGRFSGRQFSNSRSEMNVSTLELGDSALYLCASSPGLAGATGELFFGEGSRLTVL.

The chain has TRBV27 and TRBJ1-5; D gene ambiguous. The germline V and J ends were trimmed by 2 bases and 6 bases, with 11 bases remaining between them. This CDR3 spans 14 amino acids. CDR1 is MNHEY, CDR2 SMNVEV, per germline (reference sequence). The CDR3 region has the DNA TGTGCCAGCAGTTTAGGAGGGCCCAGTCAGCCCCAGCATTTT. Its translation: CASSLGGPSQPQHF.

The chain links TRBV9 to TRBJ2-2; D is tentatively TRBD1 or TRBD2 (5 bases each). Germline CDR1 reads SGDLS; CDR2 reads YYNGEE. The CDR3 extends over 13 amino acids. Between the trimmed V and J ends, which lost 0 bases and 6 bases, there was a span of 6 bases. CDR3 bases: TGTGCCAGCAGCGTAGGAGGGGCCGGGGAGCTGTTTTTT. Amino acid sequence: CASSVGGAGELFF.

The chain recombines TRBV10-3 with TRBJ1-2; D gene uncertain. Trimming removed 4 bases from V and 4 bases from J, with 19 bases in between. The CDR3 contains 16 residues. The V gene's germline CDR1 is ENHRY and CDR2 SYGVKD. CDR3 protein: CAISASDTVGSYGYTF. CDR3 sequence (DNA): TGTGCCATCAGTGCTTCCGACACGGTTGGATCCTATGGCTACACCTTC.

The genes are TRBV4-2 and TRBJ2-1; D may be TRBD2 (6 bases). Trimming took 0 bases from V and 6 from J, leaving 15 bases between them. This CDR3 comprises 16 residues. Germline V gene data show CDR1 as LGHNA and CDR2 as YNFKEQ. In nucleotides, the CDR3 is TGTGCCAGCAGCCAAGATAGGCCTTCCGGGGGCAATGAGCAGTTCTTC. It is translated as CASSQDRPSGGNEQFF.

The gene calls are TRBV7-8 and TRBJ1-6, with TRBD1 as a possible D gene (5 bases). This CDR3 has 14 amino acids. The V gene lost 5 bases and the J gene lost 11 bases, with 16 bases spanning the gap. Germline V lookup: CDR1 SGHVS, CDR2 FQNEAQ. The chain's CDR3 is CASSRGGDSPPLHF. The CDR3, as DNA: TGTGCCAGCAGCCGGGGGGGGGATTCTCCACCCCTCCACTTT.

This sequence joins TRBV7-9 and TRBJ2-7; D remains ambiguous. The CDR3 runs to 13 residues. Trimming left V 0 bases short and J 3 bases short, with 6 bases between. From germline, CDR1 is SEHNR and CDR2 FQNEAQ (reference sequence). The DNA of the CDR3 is TGTGCCAGCAGCTTAGCACCTAACTACGAGCAGTACTTC. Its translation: CASSLAPNYEQYF. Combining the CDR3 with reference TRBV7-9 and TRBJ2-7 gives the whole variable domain DTGVSQNPRHKITKRGQNVTFRCDPISEHNRLYWYRQTLGQGPEFLTYFQNEAQLEKSRLLSDRFSAERPKGSFSTLEIQRTEQGDSAMYLCASSLAPNYEQYFGPGTRLTVT.

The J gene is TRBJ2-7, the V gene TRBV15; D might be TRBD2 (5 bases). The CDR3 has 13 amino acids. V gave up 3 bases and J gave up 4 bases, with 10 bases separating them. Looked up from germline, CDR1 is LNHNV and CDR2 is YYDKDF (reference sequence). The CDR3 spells CATSSRREYEQYF. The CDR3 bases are TGTGCCACCAGCAGCAGAAGGGAGTACGAGCAGTACTTC.

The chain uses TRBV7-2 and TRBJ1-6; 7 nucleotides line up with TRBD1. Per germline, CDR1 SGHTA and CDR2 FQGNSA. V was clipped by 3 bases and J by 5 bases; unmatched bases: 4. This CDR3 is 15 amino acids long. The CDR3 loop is CASSLTGLNNSPLHF. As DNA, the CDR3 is TGTGCCAGCAGCTTGACAGGGTTGAATAATTCACCCCTCCACTTT.

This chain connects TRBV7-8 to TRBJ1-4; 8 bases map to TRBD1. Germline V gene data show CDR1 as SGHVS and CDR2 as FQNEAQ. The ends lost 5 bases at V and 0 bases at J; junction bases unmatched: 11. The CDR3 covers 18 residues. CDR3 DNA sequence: TGTGCCAGCAGCCTACAAACCAGGGGGCTGGCAACTAATGAAAAACTGTTTTTT. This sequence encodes CASSLQTRGLATNEKLFF. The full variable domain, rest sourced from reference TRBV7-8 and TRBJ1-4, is GAGVSQSPRYKVAKRGQDVALRCDPISGHVSLFWYQQALGQGPEFLTYFQNEAQLDKSGLPSDRFFAERPEGSVSTLKIQRTQQEDSAVYLCASSLQTRGLATNEKLFFGSGTQLSVL.

This chain's CDR3 is CASSHGRANNNEQFF. CDR3 in DNA: TGCGCCAGCAGCCATGGACGCGCGAACAACAATGAGCAGTTCTTC. This sequence joins TRBV4-1 and TRBJ2-1; D gene uncertain. The V end was cut by 3 bases, the J end by 5 bases, with 14 bases between. Germline V gives CDR1 MGHRA, CDR2 YSYEKL. This CDR3 comprises 15 residues.

This chain's CDR3 is CASLQWGAGYDEQYF. CDR3 nucleotides: TGTGCCAGTCTCCAGTGGGGAGCGGGATATGACGAGCAGTACTTC. The chain couples TRBV2 to TRBJ2-7; 7 bases match TRBD2. The V segment lost 9 bases and the J segment 5 bases; nucleotides outside the gene matches: 16. CDR3 length: 15 amino acids. CDR1 SNHLY and CDR2 FYNNEI come from the germline V gene.

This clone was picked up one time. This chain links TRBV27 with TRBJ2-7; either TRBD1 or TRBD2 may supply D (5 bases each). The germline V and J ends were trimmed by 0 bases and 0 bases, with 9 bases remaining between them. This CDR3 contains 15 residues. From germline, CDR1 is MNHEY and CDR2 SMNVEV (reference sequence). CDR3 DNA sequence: TGTGCCAGCAGTTTATCCGGGGACGGCTCCTACGAGCAGTACTTC. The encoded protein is CASSLSGDGSYEQYF.

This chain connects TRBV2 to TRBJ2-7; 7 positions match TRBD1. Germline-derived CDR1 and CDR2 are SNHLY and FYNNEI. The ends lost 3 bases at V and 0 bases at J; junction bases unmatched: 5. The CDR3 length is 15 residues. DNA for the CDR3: TGTGCCAGCAGTGACGGTCGGGACAGCTCCTACGAGCAGTACTTC. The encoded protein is CASSDGRDSSYEQYF.

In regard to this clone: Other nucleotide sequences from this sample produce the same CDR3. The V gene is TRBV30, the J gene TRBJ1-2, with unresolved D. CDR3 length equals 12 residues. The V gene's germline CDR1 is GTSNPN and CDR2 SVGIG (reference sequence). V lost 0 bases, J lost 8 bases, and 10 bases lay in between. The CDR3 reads CAWSVGSGGYTF. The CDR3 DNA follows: TGTGCCTGGAGTGTGGGATCAGGAGGCTACACCTTC.

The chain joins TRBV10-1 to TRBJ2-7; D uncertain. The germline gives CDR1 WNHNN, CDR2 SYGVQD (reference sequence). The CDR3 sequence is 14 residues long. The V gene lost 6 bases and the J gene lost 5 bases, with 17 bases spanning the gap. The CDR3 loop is CASSHTTAFNEQYF. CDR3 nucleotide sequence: TGCGCCAGCAGCCACACTACAGCTTTCAACGAGCAGTACTTC.

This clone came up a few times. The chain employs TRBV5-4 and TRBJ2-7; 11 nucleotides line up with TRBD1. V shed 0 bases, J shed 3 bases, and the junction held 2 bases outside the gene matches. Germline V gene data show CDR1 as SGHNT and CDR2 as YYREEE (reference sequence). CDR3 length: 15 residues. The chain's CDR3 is CASSLGDRGIYEQYF. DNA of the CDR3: TGTGCCAGCAGCTTGGGGGACAGGGGGATCTACGAGCAGTACTTC.

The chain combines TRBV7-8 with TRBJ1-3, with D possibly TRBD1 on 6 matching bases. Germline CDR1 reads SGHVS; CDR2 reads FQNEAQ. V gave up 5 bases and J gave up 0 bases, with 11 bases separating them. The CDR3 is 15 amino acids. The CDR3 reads CASSNAQGSGNTIYF. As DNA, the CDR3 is TGTGCCAGCAGCAATGCACAGGGCTCTGGAAACACCATATATTTT.

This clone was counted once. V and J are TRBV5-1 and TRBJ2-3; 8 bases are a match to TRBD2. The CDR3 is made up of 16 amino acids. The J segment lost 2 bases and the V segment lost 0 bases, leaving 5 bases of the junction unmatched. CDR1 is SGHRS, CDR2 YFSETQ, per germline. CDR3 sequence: CASSLEAGGLTDTQYF. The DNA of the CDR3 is TGCGCCAGCAGCTTGGAGGCGGGGGGTCTCACAGATACGCAGTATTTT.

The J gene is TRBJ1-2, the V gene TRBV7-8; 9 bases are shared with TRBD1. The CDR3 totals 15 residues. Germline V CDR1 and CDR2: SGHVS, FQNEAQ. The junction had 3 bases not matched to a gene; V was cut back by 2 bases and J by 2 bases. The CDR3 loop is CASSLTDRGNYGYTF. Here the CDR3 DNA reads TGTGCCAGCAGCTTAACCGACAGGGGGAACTATGGCTACACCTTC. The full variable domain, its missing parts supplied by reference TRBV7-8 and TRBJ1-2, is GAGVSQSPRYKVAKRGQDVALRCDPISGHVSLFWYQQALGQGPEFLTYFQNEAQLDKSGLPSDRFFAERPEGSVSTLKIQRTQQEDSAVYLCASSLTDRGNYGYTFGSGTRLTVV.

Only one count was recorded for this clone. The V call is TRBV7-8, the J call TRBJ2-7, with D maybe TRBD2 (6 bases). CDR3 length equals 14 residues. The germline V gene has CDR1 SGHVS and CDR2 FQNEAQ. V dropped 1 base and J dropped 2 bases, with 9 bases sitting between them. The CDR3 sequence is CASSLGGVPYEQYF. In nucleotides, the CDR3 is TGTGCCAGCAGCTTAGGGGGGGTTCCCTACGAGCAGTACTTC. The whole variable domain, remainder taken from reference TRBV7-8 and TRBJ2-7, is GAGVSQSPRYKVAKRGQDVALRCDPISGHVSLFWYQQALGQGPEFLTYFQNEAQLDKSGLPSDRFFAERPEGSVSTLKIQRTQQEDSAVYLCASSLGGVPYEQYFGPGTRLTVT.